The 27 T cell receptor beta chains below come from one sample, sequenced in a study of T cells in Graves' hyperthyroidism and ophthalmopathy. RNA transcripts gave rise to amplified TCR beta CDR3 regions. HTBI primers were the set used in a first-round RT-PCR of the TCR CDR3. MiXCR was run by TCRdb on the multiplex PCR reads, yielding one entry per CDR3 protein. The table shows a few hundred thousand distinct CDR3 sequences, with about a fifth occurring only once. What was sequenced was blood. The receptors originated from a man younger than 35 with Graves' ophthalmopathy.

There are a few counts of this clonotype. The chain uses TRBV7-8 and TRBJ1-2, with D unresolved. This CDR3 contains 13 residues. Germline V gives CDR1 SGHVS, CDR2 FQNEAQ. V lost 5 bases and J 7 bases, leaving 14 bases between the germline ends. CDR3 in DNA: TGTGCCAGCAGCCCGGACGTCTTTGCTGGCTACACCTTC. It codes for CASSPDVFAGYTF.

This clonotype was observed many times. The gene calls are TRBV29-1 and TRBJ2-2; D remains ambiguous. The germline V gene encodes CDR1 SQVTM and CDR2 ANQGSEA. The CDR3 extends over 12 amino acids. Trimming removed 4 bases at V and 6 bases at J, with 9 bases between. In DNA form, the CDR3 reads TGCAGCGTTGTGGAGTGGTCCGGGGAGCTGTTTTTT. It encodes CSVVEWSGELFF.

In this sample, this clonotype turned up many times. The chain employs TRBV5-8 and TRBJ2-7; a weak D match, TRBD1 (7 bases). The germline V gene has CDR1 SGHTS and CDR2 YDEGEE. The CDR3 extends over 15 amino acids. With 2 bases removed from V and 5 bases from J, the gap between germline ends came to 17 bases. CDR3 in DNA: TGTGCCAGCAGCTTTGGGGGGACAGTCATGAACGAGCAGTACTTC. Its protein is CASSFGGTVMNEQYF.

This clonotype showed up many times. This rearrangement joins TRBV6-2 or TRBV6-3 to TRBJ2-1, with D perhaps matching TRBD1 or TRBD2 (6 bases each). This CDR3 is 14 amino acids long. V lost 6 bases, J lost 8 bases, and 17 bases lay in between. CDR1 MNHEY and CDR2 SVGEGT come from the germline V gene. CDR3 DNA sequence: TGTGCCAGCAGCCAACGAATCGGGGGCGATGAGCAGTTCTTC. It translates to CASSQRIGGDEQFF.

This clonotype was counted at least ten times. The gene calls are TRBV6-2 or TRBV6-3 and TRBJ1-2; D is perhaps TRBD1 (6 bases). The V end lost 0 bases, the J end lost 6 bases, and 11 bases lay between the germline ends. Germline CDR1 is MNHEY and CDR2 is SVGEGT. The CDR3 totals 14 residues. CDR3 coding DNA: TGTGCCAGCAGTTACTCTCACCGGACAGATGGCTACACCTTC. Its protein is CASSYSHRTDGYTF.

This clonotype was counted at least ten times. In DNA, the CDR3 is TGCAGTGCTAGAGATCGGCGACGGGCCGGGAATCAGCCCCAGCATTTT. It codes for CSARDRRRAGNQPQHF. The genes are TRBV20-1 and TRBJ1-5; D remains unclear. CDR1 and CDR2 (germline): DFQATT, SNEGSKA (reference sequence). Trimming stripped 0 bases from V and 4 bases from J, with 16 bases between. The CDR3 loop spans 16 amino acids.

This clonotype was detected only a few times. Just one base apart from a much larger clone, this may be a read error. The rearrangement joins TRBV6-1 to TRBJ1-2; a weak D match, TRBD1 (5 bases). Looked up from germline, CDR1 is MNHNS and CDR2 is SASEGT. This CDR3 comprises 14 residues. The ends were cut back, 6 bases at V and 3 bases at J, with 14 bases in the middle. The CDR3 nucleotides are TGTGCCAGCAGGACAGAGTTAGCAGACTATGGCTACACCTTC. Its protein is CASRTELADYGYTF.

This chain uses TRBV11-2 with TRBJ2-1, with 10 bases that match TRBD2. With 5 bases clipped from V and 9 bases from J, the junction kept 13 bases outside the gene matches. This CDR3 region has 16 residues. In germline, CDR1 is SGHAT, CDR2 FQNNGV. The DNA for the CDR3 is TGTGCCAGCAGCCCCTACAGAGCGGGGGGGCATGTTGAGCAGTTCTTC. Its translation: CASSPYRAGGHVEQFF.

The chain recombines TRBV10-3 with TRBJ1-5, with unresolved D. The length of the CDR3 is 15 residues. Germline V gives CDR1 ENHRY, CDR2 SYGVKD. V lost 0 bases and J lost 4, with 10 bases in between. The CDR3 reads CAISESGPNNQPQHF. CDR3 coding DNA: TGTGCCATCAGTGAGTCGGGCCCGAATAATCAGCCCCAGCATTTT.

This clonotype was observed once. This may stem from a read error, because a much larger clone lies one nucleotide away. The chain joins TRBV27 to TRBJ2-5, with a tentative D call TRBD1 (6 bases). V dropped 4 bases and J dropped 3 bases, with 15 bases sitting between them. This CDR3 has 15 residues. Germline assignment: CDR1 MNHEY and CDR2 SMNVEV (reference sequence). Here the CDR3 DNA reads TGTGCCAGCAGTTCCGCGGACAGTTTAGAAGAGACCCAGTACTTC. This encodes CASSSADSLEETQYF.

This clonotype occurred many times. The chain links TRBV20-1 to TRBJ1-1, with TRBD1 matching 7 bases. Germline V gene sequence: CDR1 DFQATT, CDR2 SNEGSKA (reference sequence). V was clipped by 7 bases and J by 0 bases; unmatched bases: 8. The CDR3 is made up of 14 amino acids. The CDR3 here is CSVRTGAMNTEAFF. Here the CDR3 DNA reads TGCAGTGTTAGGACAGGCGCCATGAACACTGAAGCTTTCTTT.

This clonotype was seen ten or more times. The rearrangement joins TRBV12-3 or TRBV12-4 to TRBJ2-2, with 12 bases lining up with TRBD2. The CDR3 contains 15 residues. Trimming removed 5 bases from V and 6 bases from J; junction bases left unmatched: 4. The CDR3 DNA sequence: TGTGCCAGCAGTCGACGACTAGCGGGGGCCGGGGAGCTGTTTTTT. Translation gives CASSRRLAGAGELFF.

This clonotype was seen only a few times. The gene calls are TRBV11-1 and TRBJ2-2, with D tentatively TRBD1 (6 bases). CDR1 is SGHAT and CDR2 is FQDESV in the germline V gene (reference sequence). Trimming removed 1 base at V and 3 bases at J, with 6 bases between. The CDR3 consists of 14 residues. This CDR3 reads CASSLEGDTGELFF. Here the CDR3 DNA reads TGTGCCAGCAGCTTAGAGGGGGACACCGGGGAGCTGTTTTTT.

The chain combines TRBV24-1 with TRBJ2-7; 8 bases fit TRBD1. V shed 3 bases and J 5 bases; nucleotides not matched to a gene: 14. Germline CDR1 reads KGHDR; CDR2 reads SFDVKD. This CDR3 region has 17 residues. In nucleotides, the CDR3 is TGTGCCACCAGTGATCGGGCGCCAACCTGGGGACAGGACGAGCAGTACTTC. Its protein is CATSDRAPTWGQDEQYF.

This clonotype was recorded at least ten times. The CDR3 DNA is TGTGCTAGTGGTGGAGAGACCCAGTACTTC. Amino acid sequence: CASGGETQYF. The rearrangement links TRBV12-5 to TRBJ2-5; no reliable D call. CDR1 LGHNT and CDR2 FRNRAP come from the germline V gene. The length of the CDR3 is 10 residues. V lost 5 bases to trimming and J lost 4 bases, with 2 bases between them.

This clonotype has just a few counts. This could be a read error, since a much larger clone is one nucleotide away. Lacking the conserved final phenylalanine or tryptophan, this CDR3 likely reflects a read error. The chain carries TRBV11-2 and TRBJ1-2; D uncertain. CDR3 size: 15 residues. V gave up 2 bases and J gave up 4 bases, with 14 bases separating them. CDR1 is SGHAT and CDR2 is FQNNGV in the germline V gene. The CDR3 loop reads CASSLTATPTYGYTL. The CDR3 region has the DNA TGTGCCAGCAGCTTAACGGCAACTCCCACCTATGGCTACACCCTC.

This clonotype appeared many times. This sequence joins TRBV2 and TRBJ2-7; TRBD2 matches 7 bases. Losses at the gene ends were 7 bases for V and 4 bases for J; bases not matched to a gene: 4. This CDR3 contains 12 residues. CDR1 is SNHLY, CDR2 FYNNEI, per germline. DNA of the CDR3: TGTGCCAGCAATGGGGAGGGGTACGAGCAGTACTTC. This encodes CASNGEGYEQYF.

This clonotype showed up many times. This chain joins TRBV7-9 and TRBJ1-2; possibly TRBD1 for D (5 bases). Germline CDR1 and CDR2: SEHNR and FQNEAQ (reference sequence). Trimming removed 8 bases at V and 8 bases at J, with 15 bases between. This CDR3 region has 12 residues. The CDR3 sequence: CASEPWDLGYTF. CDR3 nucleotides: TGTGCCAGCGAGCCCTGGGACTTGGGCTACACCTTC.

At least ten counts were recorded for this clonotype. The CDR3, as DNA: TGTGCCAGCAGTGAAGCATACGGGACCTCCTACGAGCAGTACTTC. Translation gives CASSEAYGTSYEQYF. The V and J genes are TRBV2 and TRBJ2-7, with D possibly called TRBD1 or TRBD2 (5 bases each). This CDR3 has 15 residues. Trimming shortened V by 0 bases and J by 0 bases, and 9 bases separated the two germline ends. Looked up from germline, CDR1 is SNHLY and CDR2 is FYNNEI.

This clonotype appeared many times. The DNA for the CDR3 is TGCGCCAGCAATCGACAGGGGGTTTCTGAAGCTTTCTTT. This gives the protein CASNRQGVSEAFF. V gene TRBV5-1 combines with J gene TRBJ1-1; 9 nucleotides align to TRBD1. Germline values: CDR1 SGHRS, CDR2 YFSETQ. Trimming removed 6 bases from V and 6 bases from J; junction bases left unmatched: 6. This CDR3 region has 13 residues.

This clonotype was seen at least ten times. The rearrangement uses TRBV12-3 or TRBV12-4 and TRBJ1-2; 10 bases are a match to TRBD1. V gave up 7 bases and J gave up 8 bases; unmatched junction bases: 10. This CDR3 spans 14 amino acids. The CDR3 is CASNLPTGGRGYTF. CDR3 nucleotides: TGTGCCAGCAACTTACCGACAGGGGGCCGAGGCTACACCTTC.

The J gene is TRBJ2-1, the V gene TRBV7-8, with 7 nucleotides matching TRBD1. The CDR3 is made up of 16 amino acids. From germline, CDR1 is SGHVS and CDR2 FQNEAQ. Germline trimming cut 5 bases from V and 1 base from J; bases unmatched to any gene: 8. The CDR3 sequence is CASSLTGSASYNEQFF. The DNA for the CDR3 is TGTGCCAGCAGCCTGACAGGGTCAGCGTCCTACAATGAGCAGTTCTTC.

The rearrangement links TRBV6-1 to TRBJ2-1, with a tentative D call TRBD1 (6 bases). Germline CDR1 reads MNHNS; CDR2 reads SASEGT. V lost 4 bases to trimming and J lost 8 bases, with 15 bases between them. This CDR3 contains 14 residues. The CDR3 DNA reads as TGTGCCAGCAGTGCCGGGACAAATGAAGATGAGCAGTTCTTC. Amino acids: CASSAGTNEDEQFF.

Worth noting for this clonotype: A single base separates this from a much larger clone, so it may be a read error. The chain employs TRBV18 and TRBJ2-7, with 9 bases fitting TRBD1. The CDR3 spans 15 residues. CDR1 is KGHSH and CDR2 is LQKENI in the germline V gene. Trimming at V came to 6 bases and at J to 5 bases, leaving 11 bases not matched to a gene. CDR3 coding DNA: TGTGCCAGCTCGACGACCGGGACAGGGACCCACGAGCAGTACTTC. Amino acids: CASSTTGTGTHEQYF.

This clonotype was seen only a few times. CDR3 DNA: TGTGCCAGCAGTTCAGCGGGAGCCAGTCCGGATACGCAGTATTTT. As protein: CASSSAGASPDTQYF. The V gene is TRBV6-1, the J gene TRBJ2-3; 8 bases are shared with TRBD2. CDR3 size: 15 residues. With 5 bases clipped from V and 6 bases from J, the junction kept 10 bases outside the gene matches. Per germline, CDR1 MNHNS and CDR2 SASEGT.

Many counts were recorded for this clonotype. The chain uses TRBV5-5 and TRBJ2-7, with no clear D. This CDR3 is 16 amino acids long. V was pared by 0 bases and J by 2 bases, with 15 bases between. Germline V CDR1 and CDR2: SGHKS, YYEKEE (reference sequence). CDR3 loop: CASSLDSPLGTYEQYF. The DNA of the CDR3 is TGTGCCAGCAGCTTGGACAGCCCTCTCGGCACCTACGAGCAGTACTTC.

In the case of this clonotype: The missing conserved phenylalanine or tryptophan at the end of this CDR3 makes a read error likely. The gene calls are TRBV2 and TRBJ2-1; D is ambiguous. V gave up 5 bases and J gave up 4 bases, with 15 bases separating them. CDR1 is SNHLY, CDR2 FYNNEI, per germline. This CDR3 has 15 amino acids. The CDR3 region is CASSWASGSYNEQFL. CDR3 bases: TGTGCCAGCAGTTGGGCGTCGGGTAGTTACAATGAGCAGTTCCTC.